Listed below are T cell receptor beta chains from one sample, sequenced in a study of response to subunit inactivated influenza vaccine. TCRdb re-called the RT-PCR reads through MiXCR, storing one row per CDR3 protein. Among some 600,000 distinct CDR3 sequences listed, around 15% were seen once. Sequenced here: PBMCs from blood, sampled about 14 days before vaccination. All receptors derive from a man aged 50 to 59 who received an inactivated influenza vaccine. CDR3s include the opening cysteine and the closing phenylalanine or tryptophan. The D gene is left open where the match is weak. Not every row has a clone size; where given, it reads once, few, many or a size class.

>TRBV4-3|TRBJ2-7|few|.
TGCGCCAGCAGCCGGGATGGGACGGCTTTGAACGAGCAGTACTTC
CASSRDGTALNEQYF
>TRBV6-2/TRBV6-3|TRBJ1-2|few|.
TGTGCCAGCAGTTACTCCCAACAGGCCTATGGCTACACCTTC
CASSYSQQAYGYTF
>TRBV20-1|TRBJ1-3|.|.
TGCAGTGCTAGAGGGGGAAACACCATATATTTT
CSARGGNTIYF
>TRBV5-1|TRBJ2-1|few|TRBD2
TGCGCCAGCAGAGATCAGCGGGGGGGCACTTTCTTTTCCTACAATGAGCAGTTCTTC
CASRDQRGGTFFSYNEQFF
>TRBV29-1|TRBJ1-2|few|TRBD1
TGCAGCGTGGAATTAGGGGGCAACAATGGCTACACCTTC
CSVELGGNNGYTF
>TRBV12-3/TRBV12-4|TRBJ1-5|few|.
TGTGCCAGCAGTTTAGTGCCTGAGCCCCAGCATTTT
CASSLVPEPQHF
>TRBV28|TRBJ2-3|.|TRBD2
TGTGCCAGCAGTTCCGGCGGGAGTGGGACAGATACGCAGTATTTT
CASSSGGSGTDTQYF
>TRBV3-1|TRBJ2-7|few|TRBD1
TGTGCCAGCAGCCAGCGGGACAGGGAAAAGCAGTACTTC
CASSQRDREKQYF
>TRBV12-3/TRBV12-4|TRBJ2-5|few|TRBD1
TGTGCCAGCATGCGTTTCTCCGAGACAGGGTATCAAGAGACCCAGTACTTC
CASMRFSETGYQETQYF
>TRBV28|TRBJ1-1|many|TRBD1
TGTGCCAGCAGGCGACAGGGGGCTAGGGCTGAAGCTTTCTTT
CASRRQGARAEAFF
>TRBV20-1|TRBJ2-7|few|TRBD1
TGCAGTGCTAGCTCGGACAGGGGCCACGAGCAGTACTTC
CSASSDRGHEQYF
>TRBV5-1|TRBJ2-7|.|TRBD2
TGCGCCAGCAGTTTGACTAGCGGGCCAGTCTACGAGCAGTACTTC
CASSLTSGPVYEQYF
>TRBV3-1|TRBJ1-1|.|.
TGTGCCAGCAGCCAATCAGGGCCGGCTGAAGCTTTCTTT
CASSQSGPAEAFF
>TRBV20-1|TRBJ2-7|.|.
TGCAGTGCTAGTTCAGGGTCCTACGAGCAGTACTTC
CSASSGSYEQYF
>TRBV7-8|TRBJ2-7|.|TRBD2
TGTGCCAGCAGCTTAGGGGGACTAGCGGGATCCTACGAGCAGTACTTC
CASSLGGLAGSYEQYF
>TRBV27|TRBJ2-3|.|.
TGTGCCAGCAGTTTATTAACCCCTCCCGATACGCAGTATTTT
CASSLLTPPDTQYF
>TRBV12-3/TRBV12-4|TRBJ2-3|.|.
TGTGCCAGCAGGAGTACAGGGGGCGGGGGGGATACGCAGTATTTT
CASRSTGGGGDTQYF
>TRBV5-1|TRBJ2-7|few|.
TGCGCCAGCAGCTTGGTGGGGGGATTCAACGAGCAGTACTTC
CASSLVGGFNEQYF
>TRBV28|TRBJ2-7|.|.
TGTGCCAGCAGTCCCCACCAAGTCTACGCATCCTACGAGCAGTACTTC
CASSPHQVYASYEQYF
>TRBV12-3/TRBV12-4|TRBJ2-6|.|.
TGTGCCAGCAGTTTGAGAGGACCATCGTCCTCTGGGGCCAACGTCCTGACTTTC
CASSLRGPSSSGANVLTF
>TRBV27|TRBJ2-7|many|.
TGTGCCAGCAGTTTATCTATCCCTCAAAGGGGCTACGAGCAGTACTTC
CASSLSIPQRGYEQYF
>TRBV20-1|TRBJ2-2|few|TRBD2
TGCAGTGCTAGCGGGGGGGCCGGTGACACCGGGGAGCTGTTTTTT
CSASGGAGDTGELFF
>TRBV25-1|TRBJ2-5|.|.
TGTGCCAGCAGTCCTACGAGGTGGTACCAAGAGACCCAGTACTTC
CASSPTRWYQETQYF
>TRBV4-2|TRBJ2-3|.|TRBD2
TGTGCCAGCAGCCAAGTCAAGACTAGCGGGAGTGGAGATACGCAGTATTTT
CASSQVKTSGSGDTQYF
>TRBV5-1|TRBJ2-1|few|.
TGCGCCAGCAGCTTGCGCTCGGGGGGCGATGAGCAGTTCTTC
CASSLRSGGDEQFF
>TRBV5-1|TRBJ2-5|few|.
TGCGCCAGCAGCTTGGGGCACAGACAAGAGACCCAGTACTTC
CASSLGHRQETQYF
>TRBV7-8|TRBJ1-5|few|.
TGTGCCAGCAGCCCCTACAGCGCTCCTAGCAATCAGCCCCAGCATTTT
CASSPYSAPSNQPQHF
>TRBV9|TRBJ2-7|.|TRBD2
TGTGCCAGCAGCGTAGAGCCAGCGGGAGGGCCGGGAGGGGCCTACGAGCAGTACTTC
CASSVEPAGGPGGAYEQYF
>TRBV7-9|TRBJ2-7|few|.
TGTGCCAGCAGCTCCCCCAGGGCCTTTTACGAGCAGTACTTC
CASSSPRAFYEQYF
>TRBV4-1|TRBJ1-2|many|.
TGCGCCAGCAGCCAAGTTACTAACTATGGCTACACCTTC
CASSQVTNYGYTF
>TRBV6-2/TRBV6-3|TRBJ2-4|.|.
TGTGCCAGCAGACTTATAGCCAAAAACATTCAGTACTTC
CASRLIAKNIQYF
>TRBV28|TRBJ2-3|.|.
TGTGCCAGCATCAACTCTCAATCACGCACAGATACGCAGTATTTT
CASINSQSRTDTQYF
>TRBV27|TRBJ2-3|.|.
TGTGCCAGCAGTTTACTCGACTTCGGGGGTACGCAGTATTTT
CASSLLDFGGTQYF
>TRBV5-1|TRBJ2-2|.|TRBD1
TGCGCCAGCAGCTGGACAGGGGGAGGCACCGGGGAGCTGTTTTTT
CASSWTGGGTGELFF
>TRBV5-1|TRBJ2-3|few|.
TGCGCCAGCAGCGCACCCGAAGGGGCGGATACGCAGTATTTT
CASSAPEGADTQYF
>TRBV5-1|TRBJ1-1|many|.
TGCGCCAGCAGCCCCGAGGGCGCCTCCGAAGCTTTCTTT
CASSPEGASEAFF
>TRBV9|TRBJ1-2|few|.
TGTGCCAGCAGCGTAGGGCCAGGTGGGGGCTACACCTTC
CASSVGPGGGYTF
>TRBV7-9|TRBJ2-2|.|TRBD1
TGTGCCAGCAGCTCATTCAGGGGGCGCAACACCGGGGAGCTGTTTTTT
CASSSFRGRNTGELFF
>TRBV5-1|TRBJ2-7|once|TRBD1
TGCGCCAGCAGCCTTTCCGGCCGGGACAGTGACTACGAGCAGTACTTC
CASSLSGRDSDYEQYF
>TRBV15|TRBJ1-1|.|TRBD1
TGTGCCACCCGGACAGGGGGCGCGGGAGGCACTGAAGCTTTCTTT
CATRTGGAGGTEAFF
>TRBV27|TRBJ2-5|.|.
TGTGCCAGCCGGACACGGACGGGGGCCCAGTACTTC
CASRTRTGAQYF
>TRBV3-1|TRBJ1-6|.|.
TGTGCCAGCAGTCGCCAGCGTGGAAACTCACCCCTCCACTTT
CASSRQRGNSPLHF
>TRBV28|TRBJ2-4|many|.
TGTGCCAGCAGCGACAGATTTTTTAAGTACTTC
CASSDRFFKYF
>TRBV4-3|TRBJ2-1|.|TRBD2
TGCGCCAGCAGCCAAGGGACTAGCGGGATATTTGAGCAGTTCTTC
CASSQGTSGIFEQFF
>TRBV12-3/TRBV12-4|TRBJ2-1|.|TRBD2
TGTGCCAGCAACCGACCCGGGCATGTAGCGGGGGGGTCCCGAGAGCAGTTCTTC
CASNRPGHVAGGSREQFF
>TRBV5-6|TRBJ1-2|few|TRBD1
TGTGCCAGCAGTTCGGACAGGGGGCTCGGCTACACCTTC
CASSSDRGLGYTF
>TRBV3-1|TRBJ1-1|.|.
TGTGCCAGCAGCCAAGATCTTCCCGGGGCCTCGTTTTTACCTGAAGCTTTCTTT
CASSQDLPGASFLPEAFF
>TRBV7-2|TRBJ2-2|.|.
TGTGCCAGCAGCCGAGTGGGGGGGAACACCGGGGAGCTGTTTTTT
CASSRVGGNTGELFF
>TRBV7-9|TRBJ2-3|few|.
TGTGCCAGCAGCTCCCTAAGGGAACGCACAGATACGCAGTATTTT
CASSSLRERTDTQYF
>TRBV10-2|TRBJ2-7|few|.
TGCGCCACAACGACGGCAGTGAAATACGAGCAGTACTTC
CATTTAVKYEQYF
>TRBV25-1|TRBJ2-3|.|.
TGTGCCAGCAGTGACTTGGGGGCAGATACGCAGTATTTT
CASSDLGADTQYF
>TRBV12-3/TRBV12-4|TRBJ1-3|few|.
TGTGCCAGCAGCCTCACAGAGGGCAGAAACACCATATATTTT
CASSLTEGRNTIYF